The rows below give T cell receptor beta chains drawn from one sample of a study of blood T cell repertoires in COVID-19. Clones were read by immunoSEQ multiplex PCR, and TCRdb kept only the in-frame ones, dropping some. The profile shows some 45,000 clones, about 85% of them singletons. The sequenced material came from peripheral blood. The source of these receptors is an elderly woman with acute or convalescent COVID-19. CDR3s include the opening cysteine and the closing phenylalanine or tryptophan. A D gene is named only where the DNA matches it firmly. Size values are once, few and many counts, or a class for expanded clones, and some rows have none.

J,D,V,length,size,CDR3,DNA
TRBJ1-2,-,TRBV7-9,15,-,CASSLGNSGNYGYTF,TGTGCCAGCAGCTTAGGCAATAGCGGAAACTATGGCTACACCTTC
TRBJ1-1,-,TRBV27,17,-,CASSFIWQGGMNTEAFF,TGTGCCAGCAGTTTTATCTGGCAGGGAGGAATGAACACTGAAGCTTTCTTT
TRBJ1-1,-,TRBV6-6,13,once,CASSWGENTEAFF,TGTGCCAGCAGTTGGGGGGAGAACACTGAAGCTTTCTTT
TRBJ2-3,-,TRBV19,12,-,CASSPGGNPQYF,TGTGCCAGTAGTCCCGGGGGTAATCCGCAGTATTTT
TRBJ2-1,-,TRBV5-1,15,-,CASSLAGATNNEQFF,TGCGCCAGCAGCTTGGCAGGGGCGACTAACAATGAGCAGTTCTTC
TRBJ2-7,TRBD2,TRBV6-1,12,-,CASSEISGWVYF,TGTGCCAGCAGTGAAATTAGCGGGTGGGTGTACTTC
TRBJ2-6,-,TRBV24-1,14,-,CATTQNSGANVLTF,TGTGCCACCACACAAAACTCTGGGGCCAACGTCCTGACTTTC
TRBJ2-1,-,TRBV5-1,17,-,CASSAPTRDITGNEQFF,TGCGCCAGCAGCGCGCCAACCCGGGACATCACTGGCAATGAGCAGTTCTTC
TRBJ1-5,-,TRBV5-1,14,-,CASSFSGGREPQHF,TGCGCCAGCAGCTTCTCGGGAGGACGGGAGCCCCAGCATTTT
TRBJ2-7,TRBD1,TRBV25-1,15,-,CASSDLTGRAYEQYF,TGTGCCAGCAGTGATTTGACAGGGCGGGCCTACGAGCAGTACTTC
TRBJ1-2,-,TRBV29-1,13,-,CSVETGANYGYTF,TGCAGCGTTGAAACGGGGGCTAACTATGGCTACACCTTC
TRBJ2-7,-,TRBV28,11,-,CASSLTDEQYF,TGTGCCAGCAGTTTGACAGACGAGCAGTACTTC
TRBJ2-5,-,TRBV28,14,-,CAIQLGGNQETQYF,TGTGCCATACAATTGGGGGGAAACCAAGAGACCCAGTACTTC
TRBJ1-3,-,TRBV9,17,-,CASSPRGGSASGNTIYF,TGTGCCAGCAGCCCCCGTGGAGGGAGTGCCTCTGGAAACACCATATATTTT
TRBJ1-1,-,TRBV18,14,-,CASSPGTQNTEAFF,TGTGCCAGCTCACCTGGGACACAGAACACTGAAGCTTTCTTT
TRBJ2-3,TRBD1,TRBV28,17,-,CASSLAPDRATHDTQYF,TGTGCCAGCAGTTTAGCCCCTGACAGGGCCACACACGATACGCAGTATTTT
TRBJ1-5,-,TRBV7-8,13,-,CASSRTAQGPQHF,TGTGCCAGCAGCCGGACAGCTCAGGGGCCCCAGCATTTT
TRBJ1-3,-,TRBV3-1/TRBV3-2,17,-,CASSQDIGVVSGNTIYF,TGTGCCAGCAGCCAAGATATCGGGGTAGTCAGTGGAAACACCATATATTTT